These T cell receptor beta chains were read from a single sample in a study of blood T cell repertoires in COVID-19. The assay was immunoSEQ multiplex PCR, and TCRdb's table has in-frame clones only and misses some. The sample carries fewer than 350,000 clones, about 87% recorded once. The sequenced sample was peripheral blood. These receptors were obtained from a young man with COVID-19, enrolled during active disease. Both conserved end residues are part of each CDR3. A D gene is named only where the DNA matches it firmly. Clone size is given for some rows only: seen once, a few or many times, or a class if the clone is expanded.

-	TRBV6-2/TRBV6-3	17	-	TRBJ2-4	TGTGCCAGCAGTTACCCTGTAGCCCTGGAAGCCAAAAACATTCAGTACTTC	CASSYPVALEAKNIQYF
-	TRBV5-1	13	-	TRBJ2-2	TGCGCCAGCAGCTTGGGACTCACCGGGGAGCTGTTTTTT	CASSLGLTGELFF
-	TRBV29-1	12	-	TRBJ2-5	TGCAGCGTGCCGACGGGAAAAGAGACCCAGTACTTC	CSVPTGKETQYF
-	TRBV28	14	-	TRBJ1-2	TGTGCCAGCAGTGTACAGGGTTCTAACTATGGCTACACCTTC	CASSVQGSNYGYTF
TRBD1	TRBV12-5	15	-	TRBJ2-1	TGTGCTAGTGGTGGGGGACAGGGGGCCAACAATGAGCAGTTCTTC	CASGGGQGANNEQFF
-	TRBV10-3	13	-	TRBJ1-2	TGTGCCATCAGTGCGGCAGGGTGGGATGGCTACACCTTC	CAISAAGWDGYTF
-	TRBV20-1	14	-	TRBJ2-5	TGCAGTGCTAGTCTTACAGGGCTCCAAGAGACCCAGTACTTC	CSASLTGLQETQYF
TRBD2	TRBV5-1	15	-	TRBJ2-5	TGCGCCAGCAGCCCGGGATGGACTAGCGAAGAGACCCAGTACTTC	CASSPGWTSEETQYF
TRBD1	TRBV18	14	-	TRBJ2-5	TGTGCCAGCTCACCAACGGACAGGGTTGAGACCCAGTACTTC	CASSPTDRVETQYF
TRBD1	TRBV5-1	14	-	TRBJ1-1	TGCGCCAGCAGCACGGGACAGCTGAACACTGAAGCTTTCTTT	CASSTGQLNTEAFF
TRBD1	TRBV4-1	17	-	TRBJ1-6	TGCGCCAGCAGCCAAGATAGGGGACAGGGGTATGGTTCACCCCTCCACTTT	CASSQDRGQGYGSPLHF
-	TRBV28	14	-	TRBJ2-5	TGTGCCAGCAGTTCCGGACAGCACCAAGAGACCCAGTACTTC	CASSSGQHQETQYF
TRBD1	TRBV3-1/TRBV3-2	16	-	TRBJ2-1	TGTGCCAGCAGCTATAAGACAGGGGCCTCCTACAATGAGCAGTTCTTC	CASSYKTGASYNEQFF
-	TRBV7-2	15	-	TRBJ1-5	TGTGCCAGCAGCCGGAACTATGGGGCGAATCAGCCCCAGCATTTT	CASSRNYGANQPQHF
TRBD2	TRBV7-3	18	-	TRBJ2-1	TGTGCCAGCAGCTTAGTTGCGCTAGCGGGGGGAATACACAATGAGCAGTTCTTC	CASSLVALAGGIHNEQFF
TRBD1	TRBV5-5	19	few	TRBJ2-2	TGTGCCAGCAGCTCGATCATAATGCTGGAGGACAGGCAAGGCGGGGAGCTGTTTTTT	CASSSIIMLEDRQGGELFF
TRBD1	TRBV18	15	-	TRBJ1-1	TGTGCCAGCTCACCGACAGGGGGCCTGGACACTGAAGCTTTCTTT	CASSPTGGLDTEAFF
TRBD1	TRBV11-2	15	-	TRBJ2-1	TGTGCCAGCAGGCACCCGGGACAGGGGTCGGGTGAGCAGTTCTTC	CASRHPGQGSGEQFF
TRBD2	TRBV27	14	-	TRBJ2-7	TGTGCCAGCAGTTCACTAGCGGGAGACCACGAGCAGTACTTC	CASSSLAGDHEQYF
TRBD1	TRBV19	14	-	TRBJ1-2	TGTGCCAGTACCCTCAGACAGGGGGCCGATGGCTACACCTTC	CASTLRQGADGYTF
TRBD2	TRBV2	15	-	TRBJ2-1	TGTGCCAGCAGTGACGGGAGGGCCTCCTACAATGAGCAGTTCTTC	CASSDGRASYNEQFF
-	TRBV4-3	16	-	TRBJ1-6	TGCGCCAGCAGCCCCGGACACAGCTCCTATAATTCACCCCTCCACTTT	CASSPGHSSYNSPLHF
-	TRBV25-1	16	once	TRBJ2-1	TGTGCCAGCAGTTCTACGGGGGATCGAAGGGACAATGAGCAGTTCTTC	CASSSTGDRRDNEQFF
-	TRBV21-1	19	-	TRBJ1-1	TGTGCCAGCAGCAACTCGCGGCATAAAAATGGACAGCTGAACACTGAAGCTTTCTTT	CASSNSRHKNGQLNTEAFF
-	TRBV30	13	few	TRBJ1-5	TGTGCCTGGAGTGTACAGGGAGTTCAGCCCCAGCATTTT	CAWSVQGVQPQHF
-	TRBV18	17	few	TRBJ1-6	TGTGCCAGCTCTTGGACAGTCGCACAGTCAAATAATTCACCCCTCCACTTT	CASSWTVAQSNNSPLHF
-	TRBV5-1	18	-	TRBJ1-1	TGCGCCAGCAGCCACCTTTATCGAGGGTCCCCAATGAACACTGAAGCTTTCTTT	CASSHLYRGSPMNTEAFF